These 5 T cell receptor beta chains were sequenced from one sample in a study of blood T cells in healthy people across ages. A sample-barcoded 5' primer and a J-beta primer mix were used in a second PCR of roughly 6 to 11 cycles. TCRdb reanalysed the 5' RACE reads using MiXCR and keeps one entry per CDR3 protein. This repertoire shows hundreds of thousands of distinct CDR3 sequences, more than 45% found once; its top ten account for approximately 51%. Sequenced: blood. The receptors were gathered from a man in his 60s in good health.

V usage is TRBV6-5 and J usage is TRBJ2-1; 9 bases align to TRBD1. The end of the DNA aligns better with TRBJ2-7, so the J call may be wrong. Germline CDR1 reads MNHEY; CDR2 reads SVGAGI. The CDR3 spans 15 residues. The CDR3 protein is CASSRAGTGYNEQYF. In DNA form, the CDR3 reads TGTGCCAGCAGTCGGGCCGGGACAGGGTACAATGAGCAGTACTTC.

This chain links TRBV29-1 with TRBJ1-1, with D maybe TRBD1 (5 bases). Germline CDR1 SQVTM, CDR2 ANQGSEA. The length of the CDR3 is 13 residues. V was clipped by 7 bases and J by 1 base, with 13 bases between them. CDR3 DNA sequence: TGCAGCGCCCTACCCGGGACGAACACTGAAGCTTTCTTT. It is translated as CSALPGTNTEAFF.

V gene TRBV7-2 combines with J gene TRBJ2-7; the D is unclear. CDR3 length: 15 residues. Germline V gene lookup returns CDR1 SGHTA and CDR2 FQGNSA. V lost 6 bases and J lost 0, with 15 bases in between. CDR3 sequence (DNA): TGTGCCAGCAGTCCCCGCGTAGTGAGCTCCTACGAGCAGTACTTC. Protein sequence: CASSPRVVSSYEQYF.

J is TRBJ2-4 and V is TRBV7-2, with D perhaps assigned TRBD1 or TRBD2 (5 bases each). This CDR3 region has 15 residues. V dropped 1 base and J dropped 8 bases, with 15 bases sitting between them. Germline values: CDR1 SGHTA, CDR2 FQGNSA. The CDR3 loop is CASSLETGRYDIQYF. Here the CDR3 DNA reads TGTGCCAGCAGCTTAGAGACGGGGCGCTATGACATTCAGTACTTC. Using reference TRBV7-2 and TRBJ2-4 for the parts outside the CDR3, the full variable domain is GAGVSQSPSNKVTEKGKDVELRCDPISGHTALYWYRQSLGQGLEFLIYFQGNSAPDKSGLPSDRFSAERTGGSVSTLTIQRTQQEDSAVYLCASSLETGRYDIQYFGAGTRLSVL.

This clonotype appeared a single time. This rearrangement joins TRBV12-3 or TRBV12-4 to TRBJ2-5; 7 bases map to TRBD2. The CDR3 extends over 13 amino acids. Trimming at V came to 5 bases and at J to 11 bases, leaving 11 bases not matched to a gene. The CDR3 region has the DNA TGTGCCAGCAGTGTAGGCACTAGCGATGAGCAGTACTTC. Translated: CASSVGTSDEQYF.